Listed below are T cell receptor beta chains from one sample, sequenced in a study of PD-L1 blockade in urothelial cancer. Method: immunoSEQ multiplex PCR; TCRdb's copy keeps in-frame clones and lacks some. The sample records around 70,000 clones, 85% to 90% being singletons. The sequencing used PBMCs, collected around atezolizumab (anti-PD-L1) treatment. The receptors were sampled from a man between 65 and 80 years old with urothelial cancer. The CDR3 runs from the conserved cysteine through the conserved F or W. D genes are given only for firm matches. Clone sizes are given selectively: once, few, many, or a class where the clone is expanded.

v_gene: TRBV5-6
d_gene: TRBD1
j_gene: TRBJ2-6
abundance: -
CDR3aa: CASSLTGDPPGANVLTF
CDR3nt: TGTGCCAGCAGCTTGACAGGGGACCCGCCCGGGGCCAACGTCCTGACTTTC

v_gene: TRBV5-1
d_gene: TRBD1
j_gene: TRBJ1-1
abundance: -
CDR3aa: CASSLGPTGVNTEAFF
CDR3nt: TGCGCCAGCAGCTTGGGGCCCACAGGGGTGAACACTGAAGCTTTCTTT

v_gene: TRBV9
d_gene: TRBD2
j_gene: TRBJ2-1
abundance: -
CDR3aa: CASSLGPLAGNNEQFF
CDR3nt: TGTGCCAGCAGCTTAGGGCCGCTAGCGGGAAACAATGAGCAGTTCTTC

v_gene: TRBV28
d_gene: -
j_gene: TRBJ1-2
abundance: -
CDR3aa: CASSFVGQAVEGYTF
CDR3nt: TGTGCCAGCAGTTTCGTTGGGCAAGCGGTAGAGGGCTACACCTTC

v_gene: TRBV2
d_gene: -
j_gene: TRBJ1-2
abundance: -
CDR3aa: CASSFANRPTGSYGYTF
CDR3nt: TGTGCCAGCAGTTTCGCAAATCGACCGACAGGAAGCTATGGCTACACCTTC

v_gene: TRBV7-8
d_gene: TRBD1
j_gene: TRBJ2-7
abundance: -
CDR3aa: CASSPGTGRAEQYF
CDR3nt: TGTGCCAGCAGCCCCGGGACAGGGAGGGCCGAGCAGTACTTC

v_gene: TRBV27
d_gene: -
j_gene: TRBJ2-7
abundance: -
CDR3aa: CASSPMGQPYEQYF
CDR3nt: TGTGCCAGCAGTCCTATGGGCCAGCCCTACGAGCAGTACTTC

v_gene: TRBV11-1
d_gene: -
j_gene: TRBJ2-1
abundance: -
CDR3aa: CASSLTQQREQFF
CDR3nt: TGTGCCAGCAGCCTGACTCAGCAAAGGGAGCAGTTCTTC

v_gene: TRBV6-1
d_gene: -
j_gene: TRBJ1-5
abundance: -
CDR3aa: CASSPKGESNQPQHF
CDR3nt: TGTGCCAGCAGTCCAAAGGGGGAAAGCAATCAGCCCCAGCATTTT

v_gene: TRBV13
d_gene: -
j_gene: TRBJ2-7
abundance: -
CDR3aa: CASSQGSGRYF
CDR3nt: TGTGCCAGCAGCCAAGGTAGCGGCAGGTACTTC

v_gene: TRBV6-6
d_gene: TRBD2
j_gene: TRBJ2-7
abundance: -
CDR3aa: CASSRGLAGHEQYF
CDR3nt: TGTGCCAGCAGTCGCGGACTAGCGGGGCACGAGCAGTACTTC

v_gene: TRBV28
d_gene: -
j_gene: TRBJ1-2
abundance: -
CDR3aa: CASSGRGNYGYTF
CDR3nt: TGTGCCAGCAGTGGGCGGGGAAACTATGGCTACACCTTC

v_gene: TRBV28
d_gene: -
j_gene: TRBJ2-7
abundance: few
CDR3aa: CASREPPGEQYF
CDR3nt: TGTGCCAGCAGGGAGCCTCCGGGCGAGCAGTACTTC

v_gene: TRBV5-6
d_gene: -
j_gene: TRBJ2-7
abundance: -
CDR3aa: CASSFLHEQYF
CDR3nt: TGTGCCAGCAGCTTTCTCCACGAGCAGTACTTC

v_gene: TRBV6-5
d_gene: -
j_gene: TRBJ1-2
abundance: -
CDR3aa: CASRQGRNYGYTF
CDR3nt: TGTGCCAGCAGACAGGGAAGAAACTATGGCTACACCTTC

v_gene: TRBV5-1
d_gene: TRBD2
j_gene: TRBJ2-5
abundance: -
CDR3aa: CASSLAAGDEETQYF
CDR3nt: TGCGCCAGCAGCTTGGCCGCGGGAGATGAGGAGACCCAGTACTTC

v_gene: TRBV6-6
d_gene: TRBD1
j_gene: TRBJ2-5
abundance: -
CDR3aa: CASSKDRVQETQYF
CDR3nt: TGTGCCAGCAGCAAAGACAGGGTCCAAGAGACCCAGTACTTC

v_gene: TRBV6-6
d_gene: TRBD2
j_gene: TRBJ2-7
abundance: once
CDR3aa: CASSQTSGSAYEQYF
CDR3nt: TGTGCCAGCAGTCAAACTAGCGGGAGTGCCTACGAGCAGTACTTC

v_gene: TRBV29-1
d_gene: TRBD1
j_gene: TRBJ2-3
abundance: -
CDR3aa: CSVGQGQTDTQYF
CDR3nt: TGCAGCGTCGGACAGGGGCAGACAGATACGCAGTATTTT

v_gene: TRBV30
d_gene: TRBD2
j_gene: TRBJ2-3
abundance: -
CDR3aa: CAATSGSTDTQYF
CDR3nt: TGTGCCGCCACTAGCGGGAGCACAGATACGCAGTATTTT

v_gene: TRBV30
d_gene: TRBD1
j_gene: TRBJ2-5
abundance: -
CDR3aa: CAWSADRERKTQYF
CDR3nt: TGTGCCTGGAGTGCAGACAGGGAACGGAAGACCCAGTACTTC

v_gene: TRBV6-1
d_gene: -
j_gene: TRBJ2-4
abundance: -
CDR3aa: CASTQGRGDKNIQYF
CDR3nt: TGTGCCAGCACACAGGGTCGGGGTGACAAAAACATTCAGTACTTC

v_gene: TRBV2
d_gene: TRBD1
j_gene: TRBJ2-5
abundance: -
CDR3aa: CASSRQGALETQYF
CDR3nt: TGTGCCAGCAGTCGACAGGGGGCTCTAGAGACCCAGTACTTC

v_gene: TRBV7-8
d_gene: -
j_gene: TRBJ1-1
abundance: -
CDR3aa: CASSRRGGNTEAFF
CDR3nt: TGTGCCAGCAGCCGCCGGGGGGGGAACACTGAAGCTTTCTTT

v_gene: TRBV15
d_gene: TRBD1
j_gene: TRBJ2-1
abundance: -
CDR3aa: CATSGGRGRRDNEQFF
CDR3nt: TGTGCCACCAGCGGTGGCAGGGGGCGCCGGGACAATGAGCAGTTCTTC

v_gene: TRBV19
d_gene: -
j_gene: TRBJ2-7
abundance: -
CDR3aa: CAGGDSDYEQYF
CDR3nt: TGTGCCGGAGGAGATAGCGACTACGAGCAGTACTTC

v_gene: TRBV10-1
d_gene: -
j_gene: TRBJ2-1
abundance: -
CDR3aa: CASSESVGGGGFYNEQFF
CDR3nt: TGCGCCAGCAGTGAGTCTGTCGGAGGGGGCGGATTCTACAATGAGCAGTTCTTC

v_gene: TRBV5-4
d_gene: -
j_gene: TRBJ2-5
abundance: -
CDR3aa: CASSLDLGALETQYF
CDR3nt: TGTGCCAGCAGCTTGGATCTGGGGGCCCTAGAGACCCAGTACTTC